Reported below is one T cell receptor beta chain. What it binds is unknown. The sample contains more than one DNA sequence encoding this CDR3. These data originate in a study of beta chain features in type 1 diabetes. The study reverse transcribed the entire isolated RNA, so it sequenced expressed TCRB transcripts. Libraries were prepared by immunoSEQ multiplex PCR; TCRdb keeps only in-frame clonotypes and omits some of them. The sample records nearly 250,000 clones, about 70% being singletons. Germline values: CDR1 SGHDT, CDR2 YYEEEE. Trimming left V 2 bases short and J 5 bases short, with 4 bases between. CDR3 length: 11 amino acids. Overall study findings and caveats: All four CD4+ subsets of Type 1 diabetes patients contained TCRB CDR3s that were moderately but significantly shorter. Naive, central memory and Treg TCRB repertoires appeared more alike in patients than in healthy donors.

The chain employs TRBV5-6 and TRBJ2-5, with unresolved D. The source material was naive CD4+ T cells from blood. This receptor was taken from a man aged 25 to 40 in good health. CDR3 nucleotide sequence: TGTGCCAGCAGCTTTAGTGAGACCCAGTACTTC. This gives the protein CASSFSETQYF.